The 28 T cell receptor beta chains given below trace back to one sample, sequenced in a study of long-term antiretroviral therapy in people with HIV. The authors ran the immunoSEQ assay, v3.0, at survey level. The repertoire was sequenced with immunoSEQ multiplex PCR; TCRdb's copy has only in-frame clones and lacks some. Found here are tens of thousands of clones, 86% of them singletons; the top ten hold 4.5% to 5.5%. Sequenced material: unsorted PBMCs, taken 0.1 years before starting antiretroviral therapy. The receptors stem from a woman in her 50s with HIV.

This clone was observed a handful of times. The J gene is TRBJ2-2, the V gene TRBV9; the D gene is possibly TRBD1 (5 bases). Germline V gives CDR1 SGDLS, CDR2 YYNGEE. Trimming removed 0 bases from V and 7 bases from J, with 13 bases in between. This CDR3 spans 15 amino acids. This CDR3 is CASSVDDRLRGELFF. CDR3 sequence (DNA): TGTGCCAGCAGCGTAGACGACAGATTGCGCGGGGAGCTGTTTTTT.

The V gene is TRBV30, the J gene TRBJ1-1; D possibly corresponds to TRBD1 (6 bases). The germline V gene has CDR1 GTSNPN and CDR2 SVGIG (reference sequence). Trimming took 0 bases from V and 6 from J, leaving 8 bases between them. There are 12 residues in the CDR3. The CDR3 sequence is CAWSVQGPEAFF. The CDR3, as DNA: TGTGCCTGGAGTGTACAGGGACCTGAAGCTTTCTTT.

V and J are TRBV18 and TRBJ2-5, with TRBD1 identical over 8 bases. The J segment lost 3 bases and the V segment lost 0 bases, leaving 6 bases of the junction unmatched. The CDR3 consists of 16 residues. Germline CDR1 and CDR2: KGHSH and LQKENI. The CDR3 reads CASSPPAGGGEETQYF. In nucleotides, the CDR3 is TGTGCCAGCTCACCACCGGCAGGGGGCGGCGAAGAGACCCAGTACTTC. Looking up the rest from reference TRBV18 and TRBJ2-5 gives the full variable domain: NAGVMQNPRHLVRRRGQEARLRCSPMKGHSHVYWYRQLPEEGLKFMVYLQKENIIDESGMPKERFSAEFPKEGPSILRIQQVVRGDSAAYFCASSPPAGGGEETQYFGPGTRLLVL.

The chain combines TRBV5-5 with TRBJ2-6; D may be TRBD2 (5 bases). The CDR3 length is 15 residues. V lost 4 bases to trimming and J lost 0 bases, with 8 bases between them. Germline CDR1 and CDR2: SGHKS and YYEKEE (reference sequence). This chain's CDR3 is CASSRSGSGANVLTF. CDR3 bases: TGTGCCAGCAGCCGGAGCGGCTCTGGGGCCAACGTCCTGACTTTC.

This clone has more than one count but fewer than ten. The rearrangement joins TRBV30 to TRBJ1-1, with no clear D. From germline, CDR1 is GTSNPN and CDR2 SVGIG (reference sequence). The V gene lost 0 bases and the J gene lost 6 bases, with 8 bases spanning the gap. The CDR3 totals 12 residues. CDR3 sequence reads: CAWSVLGAEAFF. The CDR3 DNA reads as TGTGCCTGGAGTGTACTCGGGGCTGAAGCTTTCTTT.

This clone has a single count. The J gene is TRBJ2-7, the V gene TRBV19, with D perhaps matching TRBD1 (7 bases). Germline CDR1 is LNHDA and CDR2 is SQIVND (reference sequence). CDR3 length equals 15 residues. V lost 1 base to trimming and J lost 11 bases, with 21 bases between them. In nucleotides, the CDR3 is TGTGCCAGTAGTATAGCCCAAAGAGGAGGGGGCAAAGAGTACTTC. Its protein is CASSIAQRGGGKEYF.

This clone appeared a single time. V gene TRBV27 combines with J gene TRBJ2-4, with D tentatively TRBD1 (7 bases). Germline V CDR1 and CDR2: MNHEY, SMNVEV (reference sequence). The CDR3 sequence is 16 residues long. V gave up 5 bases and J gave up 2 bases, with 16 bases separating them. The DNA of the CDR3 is TGTGCCAGCAGTCCCCAGACAGGGAGGACCAAAAACATTCAGTACTTC. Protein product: CASSPQTGRTKNIQYF.

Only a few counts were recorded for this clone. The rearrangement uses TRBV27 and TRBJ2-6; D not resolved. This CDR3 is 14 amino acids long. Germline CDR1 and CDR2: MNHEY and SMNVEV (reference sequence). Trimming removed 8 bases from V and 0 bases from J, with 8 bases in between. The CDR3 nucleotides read TGTGCCAGCTCCGGCGCCTCTGGGGCCAACGTCCTGACTTTC. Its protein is CASSGASGANVLTF. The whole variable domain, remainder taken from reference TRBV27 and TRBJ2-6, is EAQVTQNPRYLITVTGKKLTVTCSQNMNHEYMSWYRQDPGLGLRQIYYSMNVEVTDKGDVPEGYKVSRKEKRNFPLILESPSPNQTSLYFCASSGASGANVLTFGAGSRLTVL.

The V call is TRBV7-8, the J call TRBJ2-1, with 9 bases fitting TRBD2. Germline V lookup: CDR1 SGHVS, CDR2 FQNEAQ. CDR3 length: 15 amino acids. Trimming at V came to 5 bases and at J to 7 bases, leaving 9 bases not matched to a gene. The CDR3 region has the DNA TGTGCCAGCAGCCCAGGACTAGCGCCAATGAATGAGCAGTTCTTC. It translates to CASSPGLAPMNEQFF.

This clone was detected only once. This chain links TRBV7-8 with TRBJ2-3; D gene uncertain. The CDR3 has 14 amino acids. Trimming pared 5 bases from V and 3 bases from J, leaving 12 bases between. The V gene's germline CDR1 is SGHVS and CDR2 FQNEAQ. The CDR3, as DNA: TGTGCCAGCAGCCCTATAGTCGGTACAGATACGCAGTATTTT. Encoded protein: CASSPIVGTDTQYF.

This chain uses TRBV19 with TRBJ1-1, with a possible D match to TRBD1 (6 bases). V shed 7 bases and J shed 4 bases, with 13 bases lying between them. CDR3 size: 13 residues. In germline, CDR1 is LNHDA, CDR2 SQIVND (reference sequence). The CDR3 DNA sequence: TGTGCCAGTAACTACAGGGTTAGCACTGAAGCTTTCTTT. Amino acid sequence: CASNYRVSTEAFF.

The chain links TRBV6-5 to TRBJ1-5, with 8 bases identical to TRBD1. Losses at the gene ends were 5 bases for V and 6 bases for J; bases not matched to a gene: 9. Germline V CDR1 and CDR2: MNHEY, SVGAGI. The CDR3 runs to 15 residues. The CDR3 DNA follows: TGTGCCAGCAGTATCAACAGGGGGTCGAGTCAGCCCCAGCATTTT. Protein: CASSINRGSSQPQHF.

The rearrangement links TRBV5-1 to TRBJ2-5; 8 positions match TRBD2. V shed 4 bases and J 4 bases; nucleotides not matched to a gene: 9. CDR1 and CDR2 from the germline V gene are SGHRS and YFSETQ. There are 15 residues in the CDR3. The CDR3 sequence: CASSQMAGGRETQYF. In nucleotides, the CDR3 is TGCGCCAGCAGCCAGATGGCGGGGGGACGAGAGACCCAGTACTTC.

In nucleotides, the CDR3 is TGTGCCAGCAGCCCAGGAAGCTTACAACTCGGGCAGTACTTC. Encoded protein: CASSPGSLQLGQYF. The J gene is TRBJ2-7, the V gene TRBV5-6, with D unclear. Trimming took off 4 bases at V and 9 bases at J, with 20 bases between the two ends. The CDR3 is 14 residues long. Germline-derived CDR1 and CDR2 are SGHDT and YYEEEE.

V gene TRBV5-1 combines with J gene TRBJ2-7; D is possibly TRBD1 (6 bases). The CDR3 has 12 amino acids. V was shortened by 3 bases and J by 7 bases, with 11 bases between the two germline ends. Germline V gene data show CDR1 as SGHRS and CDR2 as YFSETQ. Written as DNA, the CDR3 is TGCGCCAGCAGCTCACAGGGAAGTGAGCAGTACTTC. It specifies CASSSQGSEQYF.

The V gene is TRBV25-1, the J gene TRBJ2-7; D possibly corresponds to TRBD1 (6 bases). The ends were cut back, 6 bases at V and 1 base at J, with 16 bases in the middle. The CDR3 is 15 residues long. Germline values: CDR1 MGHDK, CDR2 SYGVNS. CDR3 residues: CASSDEGRGSYEQYF. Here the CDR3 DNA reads TGTGCCAGCAGCGACGAGGGCAGGGGTTCCTACGAGCAGTACTTC.

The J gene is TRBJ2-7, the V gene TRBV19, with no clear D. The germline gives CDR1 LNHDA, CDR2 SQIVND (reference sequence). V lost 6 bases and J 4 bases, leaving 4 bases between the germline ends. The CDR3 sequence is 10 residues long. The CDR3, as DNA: TGTGCCAGTAGGTTGTACGAGCAGTACTTC. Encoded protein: CASRLYEQYF.

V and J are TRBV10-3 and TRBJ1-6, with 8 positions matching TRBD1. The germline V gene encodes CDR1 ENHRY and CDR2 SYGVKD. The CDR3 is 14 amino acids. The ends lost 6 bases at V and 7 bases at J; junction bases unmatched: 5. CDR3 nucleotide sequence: TGTGCCATCAGCCAGGGACAGGCGAATTCACCCCTCCACTTT. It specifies CAISQGQANSPLHF.

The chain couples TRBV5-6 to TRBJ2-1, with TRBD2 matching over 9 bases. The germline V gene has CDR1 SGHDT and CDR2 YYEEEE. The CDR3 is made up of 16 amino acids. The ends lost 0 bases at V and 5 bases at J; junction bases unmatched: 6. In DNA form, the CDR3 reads TGTGCCAGCAGCTTGGGGCGGCGGGGGGGGCACAATGAGCAGTTCTTC. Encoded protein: CASSLGRRGGHNEQFF.

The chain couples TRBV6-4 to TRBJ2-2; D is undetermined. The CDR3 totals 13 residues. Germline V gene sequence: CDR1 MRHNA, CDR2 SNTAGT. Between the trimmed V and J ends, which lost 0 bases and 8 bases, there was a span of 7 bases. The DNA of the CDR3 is TGTGCCAGCAGTGACTCTGGGGAAGGGGAGCTGTTTTTT. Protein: CASSDSGEGELFF.

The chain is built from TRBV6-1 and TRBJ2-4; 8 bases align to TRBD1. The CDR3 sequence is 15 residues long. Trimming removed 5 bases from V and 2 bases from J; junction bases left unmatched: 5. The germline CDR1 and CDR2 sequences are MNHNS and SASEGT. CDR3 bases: TGTGCCAGCAGTTTGGGCAGGGGGCCCAAAAACATTCAGTACTTC. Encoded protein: CASSLGRGPKNIQYF.

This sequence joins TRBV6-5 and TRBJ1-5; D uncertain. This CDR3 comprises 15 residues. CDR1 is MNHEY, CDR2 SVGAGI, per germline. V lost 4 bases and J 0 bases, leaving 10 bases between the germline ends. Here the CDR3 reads CASSLRSYSNQPQHF. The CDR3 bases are TGTGCCAGCAGTTTACGGTCCTATAGCAATCAGCCCCAGCATTTT.

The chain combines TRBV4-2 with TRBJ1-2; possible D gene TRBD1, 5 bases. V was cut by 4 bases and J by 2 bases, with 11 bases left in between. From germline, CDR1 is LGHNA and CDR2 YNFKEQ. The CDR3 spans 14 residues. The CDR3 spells CASSLSQDNYGYTF. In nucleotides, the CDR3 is TGTGCCAGCAGCCTTTCACAGGACAACTATGGCTACACCTTC.

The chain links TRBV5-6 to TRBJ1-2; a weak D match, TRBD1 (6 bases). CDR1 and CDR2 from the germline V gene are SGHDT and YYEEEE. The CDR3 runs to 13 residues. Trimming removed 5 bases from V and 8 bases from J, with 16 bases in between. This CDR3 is CASRLSGELGYTF. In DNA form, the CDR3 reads TGTGCCAGCAGATTGTCAGGGGAGCTAGGCTACACCTTC.

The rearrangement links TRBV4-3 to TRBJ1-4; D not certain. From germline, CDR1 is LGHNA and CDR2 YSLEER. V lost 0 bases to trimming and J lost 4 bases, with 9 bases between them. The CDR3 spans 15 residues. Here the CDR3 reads CASSQDVADNEKLFF. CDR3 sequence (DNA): TGCGCCAGCAGCCAAGACGTTGCGGATAATGAAAAACTGTTTTTT.

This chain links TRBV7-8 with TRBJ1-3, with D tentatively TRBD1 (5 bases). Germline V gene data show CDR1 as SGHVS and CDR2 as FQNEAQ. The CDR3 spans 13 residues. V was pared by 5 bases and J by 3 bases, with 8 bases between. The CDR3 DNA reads TGTGCCAGCAGCCCTGGGGGTGGAAACACCATATATTTT. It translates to CASSPGGGNTIYF.

CDR3 sequence (DNA): TGTGCCACCAGCAGAGAGAGGCAGGGGATGACAGATACGCAGTATTTT. Translating gives CATSRERQGMTDTQYF. The chain combines TRBV15 with TRBJ2-3; perhaps TRBD1 as D (6 bases). The germline V and J ends were trimmed by 0 bases and 3 bases, with 13 bases remaining between them. The CDR3 covers 16 residues. Germline loops: CDR1 LNHNV, CDR2 YYDKDF (reference sequence).

The DNA for the CDR3 is TGTGCCAGCAGCTTAACTCCAGGGCTTACCTACGAGCAGTACTTC. This codes for CASSLTPGLTYEQYF. The chain couples TRBV7-6 to TRBJ2-7; a possible D gene is TRBD1 (5 bases). Germline-derived CDR1 and CDR2 are SGHVS and FNYEAQ. Trimming shortened V by 2 bases and J by 2 bases, and 13 bases separated the two germline ends. The CDR3 contains 15 residues.